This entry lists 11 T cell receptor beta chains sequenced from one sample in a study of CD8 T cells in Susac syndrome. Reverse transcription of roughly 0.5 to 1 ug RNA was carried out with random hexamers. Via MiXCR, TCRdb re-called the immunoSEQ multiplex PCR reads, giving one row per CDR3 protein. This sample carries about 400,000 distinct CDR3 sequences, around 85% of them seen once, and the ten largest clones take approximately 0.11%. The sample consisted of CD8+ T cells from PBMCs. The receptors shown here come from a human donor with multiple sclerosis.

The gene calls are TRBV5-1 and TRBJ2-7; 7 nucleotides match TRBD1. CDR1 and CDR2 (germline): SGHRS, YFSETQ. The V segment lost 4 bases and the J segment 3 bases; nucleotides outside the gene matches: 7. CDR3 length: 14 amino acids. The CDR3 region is CASSPAGTDYEQYF. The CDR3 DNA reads TGCGCCAGCAGCCCGGCCGGGACAGACTACGAGCAGTACTTC.

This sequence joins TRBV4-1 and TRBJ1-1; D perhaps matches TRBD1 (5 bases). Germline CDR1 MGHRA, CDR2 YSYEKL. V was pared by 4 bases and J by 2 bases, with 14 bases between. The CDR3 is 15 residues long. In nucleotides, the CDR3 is TGCGCCAGCAGCCGCCAGGGAGAAACCAACACTGAAGCTTTCTTT. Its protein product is CASSRQGETNTEAFF.

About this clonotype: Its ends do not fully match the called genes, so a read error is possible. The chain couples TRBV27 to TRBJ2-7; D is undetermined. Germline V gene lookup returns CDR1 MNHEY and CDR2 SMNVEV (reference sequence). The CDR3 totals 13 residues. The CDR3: CASGFQDSYEQYF. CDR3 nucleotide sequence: TGTGCCAGCGGTTTCCAAGACTCCTACGAGCAGTACTTC.

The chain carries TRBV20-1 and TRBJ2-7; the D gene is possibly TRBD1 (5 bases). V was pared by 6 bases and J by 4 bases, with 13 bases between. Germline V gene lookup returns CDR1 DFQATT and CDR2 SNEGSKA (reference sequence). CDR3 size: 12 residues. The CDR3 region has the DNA TGCAGTGCGGTCCAAGGGGATTACGAGCAGTACTTC. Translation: CSAVQGDYEQYF.

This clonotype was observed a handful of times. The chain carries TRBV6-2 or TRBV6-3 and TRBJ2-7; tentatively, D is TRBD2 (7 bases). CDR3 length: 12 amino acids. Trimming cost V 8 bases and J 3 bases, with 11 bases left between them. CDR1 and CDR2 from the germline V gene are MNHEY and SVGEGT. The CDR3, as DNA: TGTGCCAGCCGGAGGGGGGGCTACGAGCAGTACTTC. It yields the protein CASRRGGYEQYF.

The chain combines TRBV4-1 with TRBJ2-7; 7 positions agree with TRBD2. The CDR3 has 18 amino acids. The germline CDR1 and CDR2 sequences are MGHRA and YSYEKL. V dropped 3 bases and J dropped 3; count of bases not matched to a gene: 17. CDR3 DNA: TGCGCCAGCAGCCAGAGGGATAATCTTGCGGGAGAGATCTACGAGCAGTACTTC. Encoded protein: CASSQRDNLAGEIYEQYF.

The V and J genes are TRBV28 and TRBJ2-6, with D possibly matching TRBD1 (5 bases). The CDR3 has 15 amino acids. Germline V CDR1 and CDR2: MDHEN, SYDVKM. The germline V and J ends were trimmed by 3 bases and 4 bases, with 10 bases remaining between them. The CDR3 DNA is TGTGCCAGCAGTTTTCAGGGATACGGGGCCAACGTCCTGACTTTC. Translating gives CASSFQGYGANVLTF.

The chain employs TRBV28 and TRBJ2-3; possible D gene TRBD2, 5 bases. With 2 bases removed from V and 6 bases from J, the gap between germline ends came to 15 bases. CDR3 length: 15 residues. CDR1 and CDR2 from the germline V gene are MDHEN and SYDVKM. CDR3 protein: CASSLSADFRDTQYF. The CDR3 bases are TGTGCCAGCAGTTTAAGTGCGGACTTCAGGGATACGCAGTATTTT. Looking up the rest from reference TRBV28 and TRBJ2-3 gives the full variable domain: DVKVTQSSRYLVKRTGEKVFLECVQDMDHENMFWYRQDPGLGLRLIYFSYDVKMKEKGDIPEGYSVSREKKERFSLILESASTNQTSMYLCASSLSADFRDTQYFGPGTRLTVL.

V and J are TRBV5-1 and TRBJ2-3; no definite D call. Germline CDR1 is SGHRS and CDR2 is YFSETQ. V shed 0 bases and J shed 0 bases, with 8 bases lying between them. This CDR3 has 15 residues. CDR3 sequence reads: CASSLGRSSTDTQYF. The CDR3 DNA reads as TGCGCCAGCAGCTTGGGACGGTCTAGCACAGATACGCAGTATTTT.

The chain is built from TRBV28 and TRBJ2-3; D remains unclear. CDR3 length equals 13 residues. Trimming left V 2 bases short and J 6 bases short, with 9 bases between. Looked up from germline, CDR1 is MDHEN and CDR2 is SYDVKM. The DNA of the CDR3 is TGTGCCAGCAGTTTAGTTGCGGCGGATACGCAGTATTTT. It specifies CASSLVAADTQYF.

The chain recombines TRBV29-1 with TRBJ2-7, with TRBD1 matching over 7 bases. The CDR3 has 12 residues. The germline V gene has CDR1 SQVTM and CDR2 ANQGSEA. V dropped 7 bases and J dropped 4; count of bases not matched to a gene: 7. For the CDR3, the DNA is TGCAGCGGAAGGGACAGTGATTACGAGCAGTACTTC. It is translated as CSGRDSDYEQYF.